These T cell receptor beta chains were read from a single sample in a study of follicular helper T cells after annual influenza vaccination. Assay used: immunoSEQ multiplex PCR; TCRdb lists only in-frame clones, some missing. Of some 15,000 clones listed, approximately 84% were seen once; the top ten hold 0.27%. The starting material was CXCR5- memory CD4+ T cells sorted from blood, obtained on the day of influenza vaccination. The receptors were sampled from an adult who received the influenza vaccine. The CDR3 runs from the conserved cysteine through the conserved F or W. The order of the fields is clone size, V gene, J gene, CDR3 protein. For some rows the clone size is stated as once, few or many, or as a class when expanded; others skip it.

clone_size: -; v_call: TRBV13; j_call: TRBJ2-7; cdr3_aa: CASRSRDKSSYEQYF
clone_size: -; v_call: TRBV18; j_call: TRBJ2-4; cdr3_aa: CASSLNRGNIQYF
clone_size: -; v_call: TRBV6-4; j_call: TRBJ1-1; cdr3_aa: CASRSTGGRAFF
clone_size: -; v_call: TRBV6-1; j_call: TRBJ2-5; cdr3_aa: CASSAGRETQYF
clone_size: -; v_call: TRBV5-3; j_call: TRBJ1-1; cdr3_aa: CARRFTWTGGEGGEAFF
clone_size: -; v_call: TRBV28; j_call: TRBJ2-1; cdr3_aa: CASSPRLAGRNEQFF
clone_size: once; v_call: TRBV5-1; j_call: TRBJ2-3; cdr3_aa: CASSSTSGTDTQYF
clone_size: -; v_call: TRBV6-6; j_call: TRBJ1-2; cdr3_aa: CASKGGYDYTF
clone_size: -; v_call: TRBV2; j_call: TRBJ2-3; cdr3_aa: CASSDIDRGSADTQYF
clone_size: -; v_call: TRBV2; j_call: TRBJ2-7; cdr3_aa: CASSEPDREYEQYF
clone_size: few; v_call: TRBV6-1; j_call: TRBJ1-5; cdr3_aa: CASSINDRGYQPQHF
clone_size: -; v_call: TRBV28; j_call: TRBJ2-5; cdr3_aa: CASTPPGGETQYF
clone_size: few; v_call: TRBV7-6; j_call: TRBJ1-1; cdr3_aa: CASSLGQHTEAFF
clone_size: -; v_call: TRBV19; j_call: TRBJ1-3; cdr3_aa: CASSTPGGPSGNTIYF
clone_size: -; v_call: TRBV6-5; j_call: TRBJ1-3; cdr3_aa: CASSYRRGNTIYF
clone_size: -; v_call: TRBV7-9; j_call: TRBJ2-7; cdr3_aa: CASSPIEYEQYF
clone_size: -; v_call: TRBV18; j_call: TRBJ1-2; cdr3_aa: CASSPSGGDTSYGYTF
clone_size: -; v_call: TRBV5-6; j_call: TRBJ1-4; cdr3_aa: CASSLDRGRLSGEKLFF
clone_size: -; v_call: TRBV21-1; j_call: TRBJ1-1; cdr3_aa: CASSKGLTWSHTEAFF
clone_size: -; v_call: TRBV19; j_call: TRBJ1-1; cdr3_aa: CASSIGRGGNFEAFF
clone_size: once; v_call: TRBV5-1; j_call: TRBJ2-5; cdr3_aa: CASKASASQETQYF
clone_size: -; v_call: TRBV11-3; j_call: TRBJ1-6; cdr3_aa: CASSLGGDSPLHF
clone_size: -; v_call: TRBV10-3; j_call: TRBJ2-1; cdr3_aa: CAIWGGTGVHEQFF